The text below deals with one TCR beta chain. The participants were between 18 and 89 years old and came from roughly 25 US areas. Cohort assignment relied on participant-reported clinical history. In the authors' workflow: Reference gene primer amplification in the assay estimated nucleated cell counts. TCRdb keeps only in-frame clones here, not all; method: immunoSEQ multiplex PCR. Clonal size and the V and J genes are those of that table, whereas D and trimming came from the DNA. The table includes 180,000 or so clones, 83% detected once. These data are taken from a study of blood T cell repertoires in COVID-19. Study-level information: Spain, Italy and the United States supplied samples that represented acute and convalescent COVID-19.

V was trimmed by 4 bases and J by 2 bases, leaving 17 bases between them. Per the germline V gene, CDR1 is MDHEN and CDR2 is SYDVKM. This CDR3 region has 16 residues. This chain links TRBV28 with TRBJ1-2, with D unresolved. Material: PBMCs or T cells enriched from blood (not recorded which). The TCR sequence derives from a woman aged 45-65 years in a cohort exposed to, infected with or recovered from COVID-19 (not recorded which). Here the CDR3 DNA reads TGTGCCAGCAGTTCCTCTCCCTCAGGTTTAAACTATGGCTACACCTTC. Its protein is CASSSSPSGLNYGYTF.